Shown below are 27 T cell receptor beta chains from a single sample sequenced in a study of cytomegalovirus exposure and HLA in healthy donors. The PCR employed 60 Vbeta primers together with 13 Jbeta primers. Clones were read by immunoSEQ multiplex PCR, and TCRdb kept only the in-frame ones, dropping some. The sample has about 150,000 clones, over 70% seen once; the top ten hold about 13%. The sequenced material came from PBMCs. Receptors were obtained from a man between 25 and 39 years old in good health and CMV-seropositive.

This clone was recorded once. One junction end disagrees with the germline gene, perhaps due to a read error. This chain uses TRBV7-9 with TRBJ1-2, with 7 bases aligning to TRBD1. Germline values: CDR1 SEHNR, CDR2 FQNEAQ (reference sequence). The CDR3 covers 19 residues. CDR3 sequence reads: CSSSFGTGDPTGGGYGYTF. For the CDR3, the DNA is TGTTCCAGCAGTTTTGGAACAGGGGACCCAACTGGGGGCGGCTATGGCTACACCTTC.

The chain joins TRBV10-1 to TRBJ2-1; 10 positions match TRBD2. The CDR3 loop spans 14 amino acids. V lost 2 bases and J lost 8; bases outside the gene matches: 3. Germline CDR1 reads WNHNN; CDR2 reads SYGVQD (reference sequence). The CDR3 nucleotides are TGCGCCAGCAGTGAGGTAGCGGGAGGTTATGAGCAGTTCTTC. Translated, it gives CASSEVAGGYEQFF.

This chain uses TRBV25-1 with TRBJ2-3; a weak D match, TRBD1 (5 bases). Between the trimmed V and J ends, which lost 4 bases and 1 base, there was a span of 12 bases. The CDR3 has 15 residues. Germline V lookup: CDR1 MGHDK, CDR2 SYGVNS. CDR3 DNA sequence: TGTGCCAGCAGTGCCTCTTCCAGGGGCACAGATACGCAGTATTTT. The encoded protein is CASSASSRGTDTQYF.

The V and J genes are TRBV5-1 and TRBJ2-7, with 7 positions matching TRBD2. This CDR3 spans 16 amino acids. J lost 1 base, V lost 0 bases, and 7 bases had no gene match. The V gene's germline CDR1 is SGHRS and CDR2 YFSETQ. The CDR3 DNA follows: TGCGCCAGCAGCTTGGTGGGTAGCGGGCTTTCCTACGAGCAGTACTTC. This codes for CASSLVGSGLSYEQYF.

V and J are TRBV19 and TRBJ1-5; 8 nucleotides line up with TRBD1. V lost 5 bases and J lost 7; bases outside the gene matches: 10. Germline values: CDR1 LNHDA, CDR2 SQIVND (reference sequence). The CDR3 extends over 15 amino acids. The CDR3 here is CASSPRAGGRQPQHF. The CDR3 nucleotides are TGTGCCAGTAGTCCCCGGGCAGGGGGCAGGCAGCCCCAGCATTTT.

On this clone: The sample has other DNA sequences that encode this CDR3 too. This chain connects TRBV6-5 to TRBJ2-3; 7 bases are shared with TRBD2. CDR1 MNHEY and CDR2 SVGAGI come from the germline V gene. With V trimmed by 5 bases and J by 3 bases, 2 bases remained unmatched. The CDR3 consists of 13 residues. CDR3 coding DNA: TGTGCCAGCAGTGGTAGCGGGACAGATACGCAGTATTTT. Translated, it gives CASSGSGTDTQYF.

This clone appeared a single time. This chain uses TRBV2 with TRBJ1-5; D call uncertain. This CDR3 has 13 amino acids. The germline gives CDR1 SNHLY, CDR2 FYNNEI. V lost 4 bases and J 7 bases, leaving 11 bases between the germline ends. The CDR3 loop is CASSVWGGQPQHF. DNA of the CDR3: TGTGCCAGCAGTGTTTGGGGAGGACAGCCCCAGCATTTT.

This chain joins TRBV5-4 and TRBJ2-3; no definite D call. There are 15 residues in the CDR3. The V gene lost 1 base and the J gene lost 0 bases, with 9 bases spanning the gap. The germline CDR1 and CDR2 sequences are SGHNT and YYREEE (reference sequence). In DNA, the CDR3 is TGTGCCAGCAGCTTGATCTTTTCTAGCACAGATACGCAGTATTTT. This gives the protein CASSLIFSSTDTQYF.

V gene TRBV11-2 combines with J gene TRBJ2-5, with TRBD2 as a possible D gene (5 bases). V was cut by 1 base and J by 7 bases, with 13 bases left in between. Germline values: CDR1 SGHAT, CDR2 FQNNGV. This CDR3 has 14 amino acids. The CDR3 DNA is TGTGCCAGCAGCTTAGGGGGAGCCGCGGGGACCCAGTACTTC. Protein sequence: CASSLGGAAGTQYF.

The J gene is TRBJ2-7, the V gene TRBV29-1; the D gene is possibly TRBD2 (6 bases). CDR3 length equals 13 residues. Looked up from germline, CDR1 is SQVTM and CDR2 is ANQGSEA. The V end was cut by 4 bases, the J end by 0 bases, with 10 bases between. CDR3 amino acids: CSVGGVTSYEQYF. The CDR3 nucleotides are TGCAGCGTTGGGGGGGTAACCTCCTACGAGCAGTACTTC.

Concerning this clone: The junction does not match germline at one end; this may be a read error. The chain uses TRBV7-9 and TRBJ1-3, with 8 bases identical to TRBD1. The CDR3 totals 17 residues. In germline, CDR1 is SEHNR, CDR2 FQNEAQ (reference sequence). The CDR3 nucleotides read TGTGCCGGCAGCTTAGGGGGACAGGAGAGCTCTGGAAACACCATATATTTT. This translates into CAGSLGGQESSGNTIYF.

This chain uses TRBV6-6 with TRBJ1-2; D ambiguous. V was trimmed by 4 bases and J by 6 bases, leaving 9 bases between them. Per germline, CDR1 MNHNY and CDR2 SVGAGI (reference sequence). The CDR3 covers 12 residues. This CDR3 is CASSSSRDGYTF. The CDR3 nucleotides are TGTGCCAGCAGTTCCTCCCGGGATGGCTACACCTTC.

V gene TRBV9 combines with J gene TRBJ2-2; perhaps TRBD2 as D (6 bases). Trimming removed 0 bases from V and 2 bases from J, with 8 bases in between. The length of the CDR3 is 15 residues. Germline CDR1 SGDLS, CDR2 YYNGEE. Here the CDR3 DNA reads TGTGCCAGCAGCGTAGAGGGAGGCAACACCGGGGAGCTGTTTTTT. Protein product: CASSVEGGNTGELFF.

The rearrangement links TRBV9 to TRBJ2-7, with D possibly being TRBD2 (6 bases). Germline V gene sequence: CDR1 SGDLS, CDR2 YYNGEE. Between the trimmed V and J ends, which lost 4 bases and 1 base, there was a span of 12 bases. The CDR3 length is 14 residues. In nucleotides, the CDR3 is TGTGCCAGCAGCCCGGGGACTCGTTCCTACGAGCAGTACTTC. Amino acids: CASSPGTRSYEQYF.

The chain's CDR3 is CASSTGLYTDTQYF. In DNA form, the CDR3 reads TGTGCCAGCAGCACGGGACTCTACACAGATACGCAGTATTTT. This sequence joins TRBV14 and TRBJ2-3, with D tentatively TRBD2 (6 bases). Germline V gives CDR1 SGHDN, CDR2 FVKESK. V gave up 5 bases and J gave up 2 bases, with 11 bases separating them. The CDR3 length is 14 residues.

The V gene is TRBV15, the J gene TRBJ1-5; D perhaps matches TRBD1 (5 bases). The CDR3 has 15 residues. Trimming cost V 3 bases and J 2 bases, with 11 bases left between them. Per germline, CDR1 LNHNV and CDR2 YYDKDF (reference sequence). CDR3 nucleotides: TGTGCCACCAGCAGTGCGAGGACACGCAATCAGCCCCAGCATTTT. Residues: CATSSARTRNQPQHF.

The chain couples TRBV4-1 to TRBJ1-4; perhaps TRBD1 as D (5 bases). The CDR3 loop spans 16 amino acids. The germline V and J ends were trimmed by 4 bases and 4 bases, with 16 bases remaining between them. Per the germline V gene, CDR1 is MGHRA and CDR2 is YSYEKL. CDR3 sequence reads: CASSPPPGVLNEKLFF. CDR3 DNA: TGCGCCAGCAGCCCCCCCCCGGGGGTCCTTAATGAAAAACTGTTTTTT.

For this clone: An end of the junction differs from the germline gene, which may be a read error. The chain carries TRBV5-4 and TRBJ2-7; D is possibly TRBD1 (6 bases). Germline-derived CDR1 and CDR2 are SGHNT and YYREEE (reference sequence). This CDR3 has 14 amino acids. The CDR3 protein is CASNLQGSNYEQYF. CDR3 nucleotide sequence: TGTGCCAGCAACTTGCAGGGGAGCAACTACGAGCAGTACTTC. Variable domain in full (rest from reference TRBV5-4 and TRBJ2-7): ETGVTQSPTHLIKTRGQQVTLRCSSQSGHNTVSWYQQALGQGPQFIFQYYREEENGRGNFPPRFSGLQFPNYSSELNVNALELDDSALYLCASNLQGSNYEQYFGPGTRLTVT.

CDR3 protein: CASSKLGTGGGNTEAFF. The DNA of the CDR3 is TGTGCCAGCAGCAAATTGGGGACAGGGGGCGGTAACACTGAAGCTTTCTTT. The V call is TRBV21-1, the J call TRBJ1-1; TRBD1, as called in the table, went unchecked against the DNA. TRBV21-1 has pseudogene status. The CDR3 contains 17 residues.

On this clone: Relative to the germline gene, one junction end is altered; a read error may explain this. This sequence joins TRBV7-9 and TRBJ2-7; D may be TRBD2 (6 bases). This CDR3 has 14 amino acids. CDR1 is SEHNR and CDR2 is FQNEAQ in the germline V gene (reference sequence). DNA of the CDR3: TGTTCCAGCAGCTTATTGGGGGGTGGGTACGAGCAGTACTTC. It is translated as CSSSLLGGGYEQYF. Variable domain in full (rest from reference TRBV7-9 and TRBJ2-7): DTGVSQNPRHKITKRGQNVTFRCDPISEHNRLYWYRQTLGQGPEFLTYFQNEAQLEKSRLLSDRFSAERPKGSFSTLEIQRTEQGDSAMYLCSSSLLGGGYEQYFGPGTRLTVT.

The genes are TRBV7-2 and TRBJ2-7; maybe TRBD2 (5 bases). The length of the CDR3 is 14 residues. The germline gives CDR1 SGHTA, CDR2 FQGNSA. Deletions cut 6 bases from V and 0 bases from J, with 12 bases between. CDR3 region: CASRSGSGSYEQYF. DNA of the CDR3: TGTGCCAGCAGATCTGGGAGCGGCTCCTACGAGCAGTACTTC.

V usage is TRBV6-6 and J usage is TRBJ2-7; D remains unclear. Trimming left V 0 bases short and J 10 bases short, with 22 bases between. CDR1 and CDR2 (germline): MNHNY, SVGAGI (reference sequence). The CDR3 contains 16 residues. The chain's CDR3 is CASSYSRERGSAYQYF. Written as DNA, the CDR3 is TGTGCCAGCAGTTACTCCCGTGAGCGCGGCAGTGCATATCAGTACTTC.

The chain recombines TRBV18 with TRBJ1-4; D unresolved. The V and J ends lost 1 base and 3 bases respectively, with 6 bases between them. Germline CDR1 is KGHSH and CDR2 is LQKENI. The CDR3 loop spans 14 amino acids. The CDR3 is CASSPQRANEKLFF. The CDR3 bases are TGTGCCAGCTCACCACAGCGTGCTAATGAAAAACTGTTTTTT.

DNA for the CDR3: TGTGCCAGCAGCCCCGGGACTAGCGACGCCTACAATGAGCAGTTCTTC. Protein sequence: CASSPGTSDAYNEQFF. The chain recombines TRBV7-6 with TRBJ2-1; 10 bases are shared with TRBD2. Germline CDR1 is SGHVS and CDR2 is FNYEAQ. The CDR3 runs to 16 residues. V dropped 5 bases and J dropped 2; count of bases not matched to a gene: 6.

J is TRBJ1-5 and V is TRBV2; 9 bases align to TRBD1. Germline V gene sequence: CDR1 SNHLY, CDR2 FYNNEI. The CDR3 sequence is 15 residues long. After removal of 5 bases from V and 0 bases from J, the junction contained 2 bases not matched to a gene. The CDR3 spells CASSRDRDSNQPQHF. CDR3 sequence (DNA): TGTGCCAGCAGTCGGGACAGGGATAGCAATCAGCCCCAGCATTTT.

The chain carries TRBV4-1 and TRBJ2-2; D is ambiguous. Germline V gene sequence: CDR1 MGHRA, CDR2 YSYEKL. The CDR3 covers 17 residues. The germline V and J ends were trimmed by 0 bases and 0 bases, with 11 bases remaining between them. As DNA, the CDR3 is TGCGCCAGCAGCCAAGATTTTTCCATTCCGAACACCGGGGAGCTGTTTTTT. Protein sequence: CASSQDFSIPNTGELFF.

The chain links TRBV11-3 to TRBJ2-3; D unclear. Trimming pared 1 base from V and 0 bases from J, leaving 5 bases between. The CDR3 extends over 14 amino acids. Germline CDR1 reads SGHNT; CDR2 reads YENEEA. CDR3 amino acids: CASSLGASTDTQYF. The CDR3 bases are TGTGCCAGCAGCTTAGGGGCGAGCACAGATACGCAGTATTTT.